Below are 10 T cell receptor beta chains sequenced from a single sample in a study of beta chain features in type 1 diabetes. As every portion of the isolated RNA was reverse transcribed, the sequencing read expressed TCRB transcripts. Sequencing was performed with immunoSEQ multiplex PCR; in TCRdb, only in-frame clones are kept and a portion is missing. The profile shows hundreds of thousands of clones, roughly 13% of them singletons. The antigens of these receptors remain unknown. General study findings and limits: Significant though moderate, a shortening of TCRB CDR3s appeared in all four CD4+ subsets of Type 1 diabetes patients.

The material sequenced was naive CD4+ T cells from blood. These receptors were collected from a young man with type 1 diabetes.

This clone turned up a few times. CDR3 coding DNA: TGCGCCAGCAGCCAAGGTGGGGATTCACCCCTCCACTTT. This gives the protein CASSQGGDSPLHF. The chain combines TRBV4-3 with TRBJ1-6; no firm D call. CDR3 length: 13 residues. V gave up 1 base and J gave up 8 bases, with 6 bases separating them. Germline lookup yields CDR1 LGHNA and CDR2 YSLEER.

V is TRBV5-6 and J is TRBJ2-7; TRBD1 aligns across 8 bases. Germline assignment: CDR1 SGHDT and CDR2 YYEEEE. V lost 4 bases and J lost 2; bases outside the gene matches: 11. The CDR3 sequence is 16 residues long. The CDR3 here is CASSARGGQGPYEQYF. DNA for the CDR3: TGTGCCAGCAGCGCTCGGGGAGGACAGGGACCCTACGAGCAGTACTTC.

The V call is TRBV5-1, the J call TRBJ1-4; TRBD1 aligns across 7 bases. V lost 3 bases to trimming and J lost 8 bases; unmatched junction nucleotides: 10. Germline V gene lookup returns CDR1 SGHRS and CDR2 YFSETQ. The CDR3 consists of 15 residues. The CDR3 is CASSSTTGQEEKLFF. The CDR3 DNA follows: TGCGCCAGCAGCTCCACGACAGGGCAGGAAGAAAAACTGTTTTTT.

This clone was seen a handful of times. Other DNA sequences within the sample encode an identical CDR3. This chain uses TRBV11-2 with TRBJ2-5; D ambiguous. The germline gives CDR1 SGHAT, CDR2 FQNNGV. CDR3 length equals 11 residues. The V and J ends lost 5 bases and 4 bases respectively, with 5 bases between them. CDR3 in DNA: TGTGCCAGCAGCCTGGGAGAGACCCAGTACTTC. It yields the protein CASSLGETQYF.

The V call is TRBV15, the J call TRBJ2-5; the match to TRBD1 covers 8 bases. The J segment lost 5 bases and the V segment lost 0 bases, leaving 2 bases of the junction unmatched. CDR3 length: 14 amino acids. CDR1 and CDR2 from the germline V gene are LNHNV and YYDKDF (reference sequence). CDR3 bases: TGTGCCACCAGCAGAGATACAGGGGGGGAGACCCAGTACTTC. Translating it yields CATSRDTGGETQYF.

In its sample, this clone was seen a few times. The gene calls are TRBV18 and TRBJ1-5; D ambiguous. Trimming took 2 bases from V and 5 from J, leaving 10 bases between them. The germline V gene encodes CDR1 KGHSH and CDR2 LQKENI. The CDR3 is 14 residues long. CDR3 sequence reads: CASSPGRQDQPQHF. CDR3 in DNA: TGTGCCAGCTCACCAGGCAGGCAGGATCAGCCCCAGCATTTT.

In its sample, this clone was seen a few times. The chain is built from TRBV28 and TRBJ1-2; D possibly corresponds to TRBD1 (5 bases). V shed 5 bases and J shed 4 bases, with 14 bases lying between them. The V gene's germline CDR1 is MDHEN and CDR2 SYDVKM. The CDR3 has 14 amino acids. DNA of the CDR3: TGTGCCAGCAGTCAGCCTGCGGGGACCTATGGCTACACCTTC. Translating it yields CASSQPAGTYGYTF.

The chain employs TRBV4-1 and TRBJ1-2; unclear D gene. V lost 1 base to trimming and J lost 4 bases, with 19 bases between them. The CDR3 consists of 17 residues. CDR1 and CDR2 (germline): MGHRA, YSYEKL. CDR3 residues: CASSQGVLAISGYGYTF. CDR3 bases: TGCGCCAGCAGCCAAGGAGTTTTAGCCATAAGTGGCTATGGCTACACCTTC.

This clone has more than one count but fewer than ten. Here the CDR3 DNA reads TGTGCCAGCAGCTCGACAGGGGACACCGGGGAGCTGTTTTTT. It translates to CASSSTGDTGELFF. The rearrangement links TRBV7-9 to TRBJ2-2; TRBD1 aligns across 8 bases. The CDR3 has 14 amino acids. The V segment lost 4 bases and the J segment 3 bases; nucleotides outside the gene matches: 1. Germline assignment: CDR1 SEHNR and CDR2 FQNEAQ (reference sequence).

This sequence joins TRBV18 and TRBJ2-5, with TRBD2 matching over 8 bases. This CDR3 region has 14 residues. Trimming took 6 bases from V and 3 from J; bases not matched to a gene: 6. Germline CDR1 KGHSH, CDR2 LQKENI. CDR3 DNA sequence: TGTGCCAGCTCCAGTGCAGCGGGGGAAGAGACCCAGTACTTC. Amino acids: CASSSAAGEETQYF.